The entry that follows covers one TCR beta chain sequence. The entry originates in a study of blood T cell repertoires in COVID-19. Across the study: Sites in the United States, Italy and Spain provided acute and convalescent COVID-19 samples.

V lost 5 bases to trimming and J lost 4 bases, with 15 bases between them. Looked up from germline, CDR1 is MNHEY and CDR2 is SMNVEV (reference sequence). This CDR3 has 16 amino acids. TCRdb's table, derived via immunoSEQ multiplex PCR, lists solely in-frame clones and lacks some. Of 95,000 to 120,000 clones in the sample, around 81% were seen once. The sequence was obtained from a woman aged 70 to 79 with acute or convalescent COVID-19. The chain joins TRBV27 to TRBJ1-6, with D possibly TRBD1 on 5 matching bases. Sequenced material: peripheral blood. CDR3 nucleotide sequence: TGTGCCAGCAGTGGGGGGACCGGGACTTATAATTCACCCCTCCACTTT. Its protein product is CASSGGTGTYNSPLHF.